This T cell receptor beta chain stems from a study of Graves' ophthalmopathy and Graves' hyperthyroidism. This clonotype showed up many times. This CDR3 contains 16 residues. V was pared by 3 bases and J by 0 bases, with 11 bases of the junction left unmatched. Germline CDR1 is DFQATT and CDR2 is SNEGSKA (reference sequence). CDR3 regions of TCR beta were amplified from RNA transcripts. Second-round multiplex PCR came after first-round RT-PCR with HTBI primers. TCRdb reprocessed the multiplex PCR reads with MiXCR, giving one entry per CDR3 protein. The top ten clones hold under 3.5% of a sample with 400,000 to 500,000 distinct CDR3 sequences, 20% to 25% of them seen once.

The source is a woman aged 18 to 35 with stable Graves' hyperthyroidism. The gene calls are TRBV20-1 and TRBJ2-7; 7 nucleotides match TRBD2. The specimen sequenced was peripheral blood. The CDR3 region is CSASPITAGSSYEQYF. CDR3 nucleotides: TGCAGTGCTAGTCCCATAACAGCGGGAAGCTCCTACGAGCAGTACTTC.